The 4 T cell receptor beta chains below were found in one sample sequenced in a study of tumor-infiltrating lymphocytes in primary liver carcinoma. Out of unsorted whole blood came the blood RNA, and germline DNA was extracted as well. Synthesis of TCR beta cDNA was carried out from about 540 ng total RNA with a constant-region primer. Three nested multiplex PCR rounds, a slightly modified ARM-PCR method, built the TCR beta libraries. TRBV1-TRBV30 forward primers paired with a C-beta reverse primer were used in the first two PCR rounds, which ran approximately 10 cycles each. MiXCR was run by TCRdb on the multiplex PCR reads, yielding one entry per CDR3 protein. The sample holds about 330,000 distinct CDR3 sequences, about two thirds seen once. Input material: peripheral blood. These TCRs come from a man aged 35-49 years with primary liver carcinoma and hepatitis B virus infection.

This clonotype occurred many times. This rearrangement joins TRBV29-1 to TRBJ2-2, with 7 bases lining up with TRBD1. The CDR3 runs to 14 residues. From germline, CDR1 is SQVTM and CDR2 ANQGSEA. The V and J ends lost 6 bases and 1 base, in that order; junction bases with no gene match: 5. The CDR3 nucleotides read TGCAGCGTAAAAACAGGGGAGAACACCGGGGAGCTGTTTTTT. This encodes CSVKTGENTGELFF.

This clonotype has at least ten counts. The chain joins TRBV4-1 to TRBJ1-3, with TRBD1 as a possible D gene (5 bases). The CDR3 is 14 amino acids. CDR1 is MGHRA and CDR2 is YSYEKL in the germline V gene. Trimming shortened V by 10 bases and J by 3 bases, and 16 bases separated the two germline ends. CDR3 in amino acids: CATSPPGIGNTIYF. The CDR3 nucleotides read TGCGCCACCTCCCCGCCAGGGATTGGAAACACCATATATTTT.

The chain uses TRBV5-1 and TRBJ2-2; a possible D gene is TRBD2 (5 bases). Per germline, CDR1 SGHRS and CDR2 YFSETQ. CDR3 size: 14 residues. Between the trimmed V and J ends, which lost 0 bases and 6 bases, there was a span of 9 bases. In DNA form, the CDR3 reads TGCGCCAGCAGCTTGGTCGGGGTACCCGGGGAGCTGTTTTTT. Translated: CASSLVGVPGELFF.

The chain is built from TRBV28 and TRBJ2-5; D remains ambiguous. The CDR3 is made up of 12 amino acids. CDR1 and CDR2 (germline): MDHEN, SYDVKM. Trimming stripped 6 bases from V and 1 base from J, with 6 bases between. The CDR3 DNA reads TGTGCCAGCAGGGACCCCCAAGAGACCCAGTACTTC. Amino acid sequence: CASRDPQETQYF.